This T cell receptor (beta chain) was obtained from a study of CD8+CD57+ T cells in acquired aplastic anemia. CDR3 length: 16 residues. V lost 4 bases, J lost 0 bases, and 7 bases stayed unmatched. Germline loops: CDR1 SGDLS, CDR2 YYNGEE. Profiles of TCR beta VDJ and CDR3 were generated from a genomic DNA template. Using its own MiXCR run on the reads, TCRdb lists one record per CDR3 protein. Among 200,000 or so distinct CDR3 sequences, 50% to 75% were seen once, and the ten largest hold about half. The source is a human donor with severe aplastic anemia or a healthy control (not recorded which). The chain combines TRBV9 with TRBJ1-3, with 7 bases lining up with TRBD1. Sequenced input: sorted CD4+, CD8+, or CD8+CD57+ T cells (not recorded which) from PBMCs. The CDR3 here is CASSTGQLTSGNTIYF. The DNA of the CDR3 is TGTGCCAGCAGCACGGGACAGCTGACCTCTGGAAACACCATATATTTT.